Below, one TCR beta chain is given with its context. The target antigen is unknown. The data were produced by immunoSEQ multiplex PCR, yet TCRdb's version contains in-frame clones alone and is incomplete. The data show 99,000 or so clones, about 88% seen once. The CDR3 has 17 residues. The germline CDR1 and CDR2 sequences are WNHNN and SYGVQD (reference sequence). With V trimmed by 6 bases and J by 3 bases, 7 bases remained unmatched. These data originate in a study of cytomegalovirus exposure and HLA in healthy donors. The study's findings and limits: TCR clusters originating in the first cohort tended to co-occur in the 120 validation repertoires, according to a later analysis. It was confirmed in vitro that a few of the CMV-associated chains were specific for CMV antigens. Whilst most TCR sequences proved rare, a subset of public TCRs occurred across many donors. The study recorded about 150 TCR beta chains that were cytomegalovirus-associated.

Sample: PBMCs. The V gene is TRBV10-1, the J gene TRBJ2-2; 13 bases align to TRBD2. The TCR was taken from a woman aged 18-29 years in good health and CMV-seropositive. CDR3 in amino acids: CASSDGLAGAHTGELFF. CDR3 DNA: TGCGCCAGCAGCGATGGACTAGCGGGAGCACACACCGGGGAGCTGTTTTTT.